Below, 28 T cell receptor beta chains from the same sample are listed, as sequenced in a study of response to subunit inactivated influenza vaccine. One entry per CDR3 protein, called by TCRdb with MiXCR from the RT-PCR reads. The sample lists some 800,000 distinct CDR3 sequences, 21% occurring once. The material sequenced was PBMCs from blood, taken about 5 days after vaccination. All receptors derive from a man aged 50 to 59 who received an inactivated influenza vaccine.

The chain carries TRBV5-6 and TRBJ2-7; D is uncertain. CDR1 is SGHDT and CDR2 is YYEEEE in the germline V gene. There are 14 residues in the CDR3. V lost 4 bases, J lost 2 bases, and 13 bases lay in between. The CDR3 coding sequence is TGTGCCAGCAGCCCTTTACGAGAGCCCTACGAGCAGTACTTC. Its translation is CASSPLREPYEQYF.

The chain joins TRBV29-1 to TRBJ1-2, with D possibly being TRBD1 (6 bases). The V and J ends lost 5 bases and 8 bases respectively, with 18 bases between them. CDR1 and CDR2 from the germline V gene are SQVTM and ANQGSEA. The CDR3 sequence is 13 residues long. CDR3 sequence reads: CSVHLPGAGGYTF. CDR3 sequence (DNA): TGCAGCGTTCACCTTCCAGGGGCGGGAGGCTACACCTTC. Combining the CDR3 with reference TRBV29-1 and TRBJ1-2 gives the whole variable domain SAVISQKPSRDICQRGTSLTIQCQVDSQVTMMFWYRQQPGQSLTLIATANQGSEATYESGFVIDKFPISRPNLTFSTLTVSNMSPEDSSIYLCSVHLPGAGGYTFGSGTRLTVV.

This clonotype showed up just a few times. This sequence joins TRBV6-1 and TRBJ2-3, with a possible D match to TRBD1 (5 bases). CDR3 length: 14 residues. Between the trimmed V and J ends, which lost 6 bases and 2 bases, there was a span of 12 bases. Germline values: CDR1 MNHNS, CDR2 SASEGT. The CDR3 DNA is TGTGCCAGCAGCCAGGGCAGTAACACAGATACGCAGTATTTT. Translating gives CASSQGSNTDTQYF.

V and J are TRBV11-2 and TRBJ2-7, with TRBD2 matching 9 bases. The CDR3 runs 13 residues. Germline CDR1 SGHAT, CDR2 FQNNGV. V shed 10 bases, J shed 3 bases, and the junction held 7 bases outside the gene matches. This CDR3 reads CATSLAGSYEQYF. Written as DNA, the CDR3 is TGTGCCACCTCTCTAGCGGGAAGCTACGAGCAGTACTTC.

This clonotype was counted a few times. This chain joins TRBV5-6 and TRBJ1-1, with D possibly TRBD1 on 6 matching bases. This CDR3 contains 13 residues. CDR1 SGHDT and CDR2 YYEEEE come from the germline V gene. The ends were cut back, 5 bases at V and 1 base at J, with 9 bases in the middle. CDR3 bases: TGTGCCAGCAGGAGAGGGGGGAACACTGAAGCTTTCTTT. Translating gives CASRRGGNTEAFF.

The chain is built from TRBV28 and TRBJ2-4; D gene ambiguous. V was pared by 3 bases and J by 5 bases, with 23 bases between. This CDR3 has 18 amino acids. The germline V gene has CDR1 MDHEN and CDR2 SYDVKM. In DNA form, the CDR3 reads TGTGCCAGCAGTTTTCGGATGGCCGGAAAGGCCAACGAAAACATTCAGTACTTC. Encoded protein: CASSFRMAGKANENIQYF. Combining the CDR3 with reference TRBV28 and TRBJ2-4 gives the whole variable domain DVKVTQSSRYLVKRTGEKVFLECVQDMDHENMFWYRQDPGLGLRLIYFSYDVKMKEKGDIPEGYSVSREKKERFSLILESASTNQTSMYLCASSFRMAGKANENIQYFGAGTRLSVL.

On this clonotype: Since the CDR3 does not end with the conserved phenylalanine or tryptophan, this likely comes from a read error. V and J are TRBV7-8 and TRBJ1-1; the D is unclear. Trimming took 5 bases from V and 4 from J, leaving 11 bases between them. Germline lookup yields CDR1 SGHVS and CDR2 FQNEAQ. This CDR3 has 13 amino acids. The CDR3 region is CASSVTRSTEAFL. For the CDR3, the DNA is TGTGCCAGCAGCGTCACCCGAAGCACTGAAGCTTTCTTA.

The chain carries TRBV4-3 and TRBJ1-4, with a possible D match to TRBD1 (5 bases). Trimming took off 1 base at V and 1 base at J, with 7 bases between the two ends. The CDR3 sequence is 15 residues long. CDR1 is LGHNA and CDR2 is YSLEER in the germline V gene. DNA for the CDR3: TGCGCCAGCAGCCAAGCCGACAGAACTAATGAAAAACTGTTTTTT. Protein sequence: CASSQADRTNEKLFF.

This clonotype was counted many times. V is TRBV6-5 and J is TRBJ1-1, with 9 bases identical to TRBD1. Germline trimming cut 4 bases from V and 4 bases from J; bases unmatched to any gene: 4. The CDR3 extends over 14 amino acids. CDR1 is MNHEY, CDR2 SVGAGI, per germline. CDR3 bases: TGTGCCAGCAGTTTGGGACAGGGATTCACTGAAGCTTTCTTT. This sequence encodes CASSLGQGFTEAFF.

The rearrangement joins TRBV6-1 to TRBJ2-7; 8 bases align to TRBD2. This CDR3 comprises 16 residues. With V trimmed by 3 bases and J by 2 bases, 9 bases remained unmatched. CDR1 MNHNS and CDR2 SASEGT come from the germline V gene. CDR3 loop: CASSDSGAKSPYEQYF. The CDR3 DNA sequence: TGTGCCAGCAGTGATAGCGGGGCAAAGTCCCCCTACGAGCAGTACTTC.

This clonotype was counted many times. CDR3: CATSRDRAQPQHF. Here the CDR3 DNA reads TGTGCCACCAGCAGAGATCGGGCTCAGCCCCAGCATTTT. V gene TRBV15 combines with J gene TRBJ1-5; D is undetermined. Germline assignment: CDR1 LNHNV and CDR2 YYDKDF (reference sequence). CDR3 length equals 13 residues. V was cut by 0 bases and J by 6 bases, with 6 bases left in between.

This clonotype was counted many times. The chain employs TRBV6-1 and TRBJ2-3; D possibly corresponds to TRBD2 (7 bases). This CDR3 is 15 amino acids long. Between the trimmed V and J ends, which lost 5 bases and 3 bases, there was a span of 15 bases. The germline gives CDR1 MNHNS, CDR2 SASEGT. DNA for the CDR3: TGTGCCAGCAGTCGTACAGGGAGGGAAACAGATACGCAGTATTTT. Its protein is CASSRTGRETDTQYF.

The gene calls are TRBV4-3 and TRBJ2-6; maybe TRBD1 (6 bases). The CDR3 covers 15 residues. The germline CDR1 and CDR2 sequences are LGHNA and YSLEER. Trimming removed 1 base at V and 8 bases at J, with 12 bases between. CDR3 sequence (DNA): TGCGCCAGCAGCCAAGCCATAGACAGGCCCAACGTCCTGACTTTC. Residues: CASSQAIDRPNVLTF.

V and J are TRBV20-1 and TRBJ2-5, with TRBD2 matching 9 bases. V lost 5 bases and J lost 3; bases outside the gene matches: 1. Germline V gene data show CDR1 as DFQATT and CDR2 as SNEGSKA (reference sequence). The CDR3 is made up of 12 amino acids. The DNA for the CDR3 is TGCAGTGCTGCTAGCGGGAAAGAGACCCAGTACTTC. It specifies CSAASGKETQYF.

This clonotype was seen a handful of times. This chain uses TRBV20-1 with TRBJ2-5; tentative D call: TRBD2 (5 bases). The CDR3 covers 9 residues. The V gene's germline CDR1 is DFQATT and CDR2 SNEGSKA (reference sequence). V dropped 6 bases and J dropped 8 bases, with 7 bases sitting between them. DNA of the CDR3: TGCAGTGCGAGGGATACCCAGTACTTC. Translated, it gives CSARDTQYF.

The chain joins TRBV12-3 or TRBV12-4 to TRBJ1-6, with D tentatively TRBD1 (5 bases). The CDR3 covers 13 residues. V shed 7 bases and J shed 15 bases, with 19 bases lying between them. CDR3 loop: CASTNGALRFLHF. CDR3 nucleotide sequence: TGTGCCAGCACCAATGGGGCGCTCAGGTTCCTCCACTTT.

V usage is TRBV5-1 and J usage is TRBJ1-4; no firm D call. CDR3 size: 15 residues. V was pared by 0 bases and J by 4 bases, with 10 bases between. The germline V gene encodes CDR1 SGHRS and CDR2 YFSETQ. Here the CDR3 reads CASSLVGSLNEKLFF. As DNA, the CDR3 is TGCGCCAGCAGCTTGGTCGGGAGTCTTAATGAAAAACTGTTTTTT.

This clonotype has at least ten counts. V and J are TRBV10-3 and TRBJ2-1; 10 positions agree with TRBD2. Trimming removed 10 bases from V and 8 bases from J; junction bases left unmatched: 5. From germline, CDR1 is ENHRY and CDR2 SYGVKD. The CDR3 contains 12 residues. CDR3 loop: CATSGRGDEQFF. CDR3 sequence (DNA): TGTGCCACCAGCGGGAGGGGAGATGAGCAGTTCTTC.

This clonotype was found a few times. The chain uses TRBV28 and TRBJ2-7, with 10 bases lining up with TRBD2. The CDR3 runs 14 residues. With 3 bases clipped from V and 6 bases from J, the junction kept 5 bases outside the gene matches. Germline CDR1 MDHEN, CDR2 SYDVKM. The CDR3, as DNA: TGTGCCAGCAGTTTCCTAGCGGGAGAAAGCGAGCAGTACTTC. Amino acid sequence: CASSFLAGESEQYF.

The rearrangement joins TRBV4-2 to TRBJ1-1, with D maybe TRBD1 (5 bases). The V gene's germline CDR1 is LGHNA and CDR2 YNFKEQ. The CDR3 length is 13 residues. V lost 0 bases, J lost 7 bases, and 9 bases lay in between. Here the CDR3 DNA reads TGTGCCAGCAGCCAAGATCGGGACTATGAAGCTTTCTTT. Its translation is CASSQDRDYEAFF.

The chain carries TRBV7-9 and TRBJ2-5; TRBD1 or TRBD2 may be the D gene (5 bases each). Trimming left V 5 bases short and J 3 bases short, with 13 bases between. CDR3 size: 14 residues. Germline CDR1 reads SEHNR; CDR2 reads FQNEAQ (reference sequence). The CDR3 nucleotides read TGTGCCAGCAGCGCACCTTTGGGGGAAGAGACCCAGTACTTC. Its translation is CASSAPLGEETQYF.

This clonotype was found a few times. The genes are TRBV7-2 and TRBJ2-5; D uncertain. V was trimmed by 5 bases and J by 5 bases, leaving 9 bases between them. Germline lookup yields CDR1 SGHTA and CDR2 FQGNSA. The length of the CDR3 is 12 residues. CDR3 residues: CASSTFRETQYF. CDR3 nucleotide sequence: TGTGCCAGCAGCACATTCCGGGAGACCCAGTACTTC.

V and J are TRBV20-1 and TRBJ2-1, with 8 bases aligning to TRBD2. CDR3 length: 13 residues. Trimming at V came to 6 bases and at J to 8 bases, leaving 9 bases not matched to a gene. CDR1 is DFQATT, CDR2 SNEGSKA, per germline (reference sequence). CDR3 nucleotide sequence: TGCAGTGCCTTGGGGACTAGTCGGCATGAGCAGTTCTTC. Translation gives CSALGTSRHEQFF.

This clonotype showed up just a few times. CDR3 sequence reads: CASSPETGVEQYF. CDR3 nucleotides: TGCGCCAGCAGCCCCGAAACAGGGGTTGAGCAGTACTTC. This rearrangement joins TRBV5-1 to TRBJ2-7, with 7 bases fitting TRBD1. The germline V gene has CDR1 SGHRS and CDR2 YFSETQ. The CDR3 is 13 amino acids. V was pared by 4 bases and J by 7 bases, with 8 bases of the junction left unmatched.

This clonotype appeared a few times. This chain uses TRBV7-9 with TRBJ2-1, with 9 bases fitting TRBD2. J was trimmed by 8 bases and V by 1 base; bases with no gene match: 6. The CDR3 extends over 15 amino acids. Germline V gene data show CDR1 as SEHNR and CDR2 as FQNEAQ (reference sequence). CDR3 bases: TGTGCCAGCAGCTTAGAGGGGCTAGCGGGGTATGAGCAGTTCTTC. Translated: CASSLEGLAGYEQFF.

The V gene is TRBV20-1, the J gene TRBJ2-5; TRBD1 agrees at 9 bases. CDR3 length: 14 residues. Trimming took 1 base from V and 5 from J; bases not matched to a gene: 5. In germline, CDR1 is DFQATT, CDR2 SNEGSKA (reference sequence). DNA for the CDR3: TGCAGTGCTAGAGGGACAGGGGCGGAGGAGACCCAGTACTTC. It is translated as CSARGTGAEETQYF.

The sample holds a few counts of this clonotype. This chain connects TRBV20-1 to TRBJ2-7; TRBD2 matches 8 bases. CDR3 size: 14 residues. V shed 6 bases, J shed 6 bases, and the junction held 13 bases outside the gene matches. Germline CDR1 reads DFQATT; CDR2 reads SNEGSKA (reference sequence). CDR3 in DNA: TGCAGTGCCCTAAGTAGCGGGACCTTAGGCGAGCAGTACTTC. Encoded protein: CSALSSGTLGEQYF.

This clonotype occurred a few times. CDR3 coding DNA: TGTGCCAGCAGCTTGCCAGGGGGTAATTCACCCCTCCACTTT. Residues: CASSLPGGNSPLHF. This chain links TRBV11-2 with TRBJ1-6; 7 bases fit TRBD1. V dropped 3 bases and J dropped 6; count of bases not matched to a gene: 2. CDR1 and CDR2 (germline): SGHAT, FQNNGV. This CDR3 comprises 14 residues. The full variable domain, completed using reference TRBV11-2 and TRBJ1-6, is EAGVAQSPRYKIIEKRQSVAFWCNPISGHATLYWYQQILGQGPKLLIQFQNNGVVDDSQLPKDRFSAERLKGVDSTLKIQPAKLEDSAVYLCASSLPGGNSPLHFGNGTRLTVT.